Presented here are 19 T cell receptor beta chains from one specimen sequenced in a study of Tregs in tolerant kidney transplant recipients. TCRdb keeps only in-frame clones here, not all; method: immunoSEQ multiplex PCR. Of around 120,000 clones listed, roughly 92% are singletons. Sequencing was performed on CD4+ T cells from blood. All receptors come from a human donor in good health.

The V and J genes are TRBV6-6 and TRBJ2-1, with D maybe TRBD1 (5 bases). The CDR3 loop spans 13 amino acids. Germline CDR1 and CDR2: MNHNY and SVGAGI (reference sequence). V lost 4 bases to trimming and J lost 6 bases, with 10 bases between them. This CDR3 reads CASSSWGLNEQFF. DNA of the CDR3: TGTGCCAGCAGTTCCTGGGGCCTCAATGAGCAGTTCTTC.

The gene calls are TRBV6-5 and TRBJ2-2, with D tentatively TRBD2 (5 bases). Germline V CDR1 and CDR2: MNHEY, SVGAGI. Between the trimmed V and J ends, which lost 5 bases and 0 bases, there was a span of 10 bases. The length of the CDR3 is 15 residues. The CDR3 region has the DNA TGTGCCAGCAGTCGACTATCGTCGAACACCGGGGAGCTGTTTTTT. This sequence encodes CASSRLSSNTGELFF.

The chain recombines TRBV27 with TRBJ1-4, with 7 bases identical to TRBD1. Germline V CDR1 and CDR2: MNHEY, SMNVEV (reference sequence). This CDR3 region has 14 residues. Unmatched junction bases numbered 7, after V lost 8 bases and J lost 4 bases. This chain's CDR3 is CASRETGRNEKLFF. CDR3 sequence (DNA): TGTGCCAGCCGTGAGACAGGGCGTAATGAAAAACTGTTTTTT.

The chain uses TRBV19 and TRBJ1-1; perhaps TRBD1 as D (6 bases). Trimming took 5 bases from V and 4 from J, leaving 26 bases between them. This CDR3 contains 18 residues. Germline V gene data show CDR1 as LNHDA and CDR2 as SQIVND (reference sequence). This CDR3 reads CASSAWQGFIGLSTEAFF. The CDR3 DNA is TGTGCCAGTAGTGCCTGGCAGGGGTTTATTGGCCTATCCACTGAAGCTTTCTTT.

V gene TRBV18 combines with J gene TRBJ1-1, with TRBD1 identical over 7 bases. The CDR3 sequence is 13 residues long. Germline trimming cut 5 bases from V and 8 bases from J; bases unmatched to any gene: 8. Germline-derived CDR1 and CDR2 are KGHSH and LQKENI. CDR3: CASSAEQGIEAFF. DNA for the CDR3: TGTGCCAGCTCAGCCGAACAGGGGATCGAAGCTTTCTTT.

The V call is TRBV18, the J call TRBJ2-5; TRBD2 matches 8 bases. This CDR3 comprises 13 residues. The V segment lost 3 bases and the J segment 5 bases; nucleotides outside the gene matches: 2. Germline values: CDR1 KGHSH, CDR2 LQKENI. The CDR3: CASSPASGETQYF. DNA for the CDR3: TGTGCCAGCTCACCCGCTAGCGGGGAGACCCAGTACTTC. The full variable domain, with the rest looked up from reference TRBV18 and TRBJ2-5, is NAGVMQNPRHLVRRRGQEARLRCSPMKGHSHVYWYRQLPEEGLKFMVYLQKENIIDESGMPKERFSAEFPKEGPSILRIQQVVRGDSAAYFCASSPASGETQYFGPGTRLLVL.

The rearrangement links TRBV6-1 to TRBJ1-2; D unclear. The CDR3 extends over 13 amino acids. Deletions cut 4 bases from V and 7 bases from J, with 13 bases between. The V gene's germline CDR1 is MNHNS and CDR2 SASEGT. This CDR3 is CASSVVRGSGYTF. CDR3 sequence (DNA): TGTGCCAGCAGTGTGGTTCGCGGAAGTGGCTACACCTTC.

The chain has TRBV29-1 and TRBJ1-2; 7 nucleotides match TRBD1. CDR1 and CDR2 (germline): SQVTM, ANQGSEA. Trimming took 6 bases from V and 4 from J; bases not matched to a gene: 8. There are 13 residues in the CDR3. CDR3 nucleotides: TGCAGCGTAGCCACCGGGACAGCCTATGGCTACACCTTC. Translated: CSVATGTAYGYTF.

V usage is TRBV4-1 and J usage is TRBJ2-7; 9 bases agree with TRBD1. The V gene end was trimmed by 1 base and the J gene end by 3 bases; junction bases not matched to a gene: 4. CDR1 is MGHRA and CDR2 is YSYEKL in the germline V gene. The CDR3 is 15 amino acids. The CDR3 loop is CASSQAGTGIYEQYF. As DNA, the CDR3 is TGCGCCAGCAGCCAAGCCGGGACAGGGATCTACGAGCAGTACTTC.

This chain links TRBV25-1 with TRBJ2-7, with 9 positions matching TRBD1. CDR1 is MGHDK and CDR2 is SYGVNS in the germline V gene. CDR3 length equals 15 residues. V trimming: 6 bases; J trimming: 0 bases; junction bases outside the gene matches: 6. The CDR3 bases are TGTGCCAGCAGCCTGGGGACAGGGAGCTCCTACGAGCAGTACTTC. As protein: CASSLGTGSSYEQYF.

The chain has TRBV28 and TRBJ2-6; D unresolved. Trimming pared 7 bases from V and 1 base from J, leaving 5 bases between. Germline CDR1 and CDR2: MDHEN and SYDVKM. The CDR3 covers 13 residues. CDR3 region: CASIRSGANVLTF. CDR3 DNA sequence: TGTGCCAGCATCAGGTCTGGGGCCAACGTCCTGACTTTC.

The sample holds a few counts of this clone. The sample contains more than one DNA sequence encoding this CDR3. V and J are TRBV7-9 and TRBJ2-7; either TRBD1 or TRBD2 may supply D (5 bases each). Trimming removed 3 bases at V and 4 bases at J, with 7 bases between. The CDR3 totals 12 residues. Germline CDR1 is SEHNR and CDR2 is FQNEAQ (reference sequence). CDR3 in amino acids: CASSLGVYEQYF. CDR3 sequence (DNA): TGTGCCAGCAGCTTGGGGGTTTACGAGCAGTACTTC.

V usage is TRBV7-3 and J usage is TRBJ2-2; weak D call: TRBD2 (6 bases). Germline V gene data show CDR1 as SGHTA and CDR2 as FQGTGA. There are 17 residues in the CDR3. Deletions cut 4 bases from V and 2 bases from J, with 17 bases between. DNA for the CDR3: TGTGCCAGCAGCTCGATTCCGGGACTCGTTAACACCGGGGAGCTGTTTTTT. Its translation is CASSSIPGLVNTGELFF.

The chain joins TRBV5-6 to TRBJ2-1, with a weak D call TRBD2 (5 bases). The V end was cut by 7 bases, the J end by 6 bases, with 14 bases between. The CDR3 consists of 13 residues. CDR1 is SGHDT, CDR2 YYEEEE, per germline. The CDR3 sequence is CASGWAGINEQFF. As DNA, the CDR3 is TGTGCCAGCGGGTGGGCCGGGATCAATGAGCAGTTCTTC.

The chain is built from TRBV5-1 and TRBJ2-5; the D gene is possibly TRBD2 (5 bases). The CDR3 sequence is 12 residues long. Germline V lookup: CDR1 SGHRS, CDR2 YFSETQ. V was cut by 2 bases and J by 7 bases, with 9 bases left in between. In DNA, the CDR3 is TGCGCCAGCAGCTTTTCCGAGGGGACCCAGTACTTC. This codes for CASSFSEGTQYF. Filled out from reference TRBV5-1 and TRBJ2-5, the complete variable domain reads KAGVTQTPRYLIKTRGQQVTLSCSPISGHRSVSWYQQTPGQGLQFLFEYFSETQRNKGNFPGRFSGRQFSNSRSEMNVSTLELGDSALYLCASSFSEGTQYFGPGTRLLVL.

The chain has TRBV2 and TRBJ2-3, with D unclear. CDR3 length: 15 amino acids. V gave up 2 bases and J gave up 0 bases, with 9 bases separating them. CDR1 is SNHLY, CDR2 FYNNEI, per germline. The DNA of the CDR3 is TGTGCCAGCAGTGAAAGGGTACAAAGCACAGATACGCAGTATTTT. Translating it yields CASSERVQSTDTQYF.

V gene TRBV30 combines with J gene TRBJ2-3; D gene unclear. This CDR3 is 12 amino acids long. Germline values: CDR1 GTSNPN, CDR2 SVGIG (reference sequence). Trimming took 5 bases from V and 0 from J, leaving 6 bases between them. For the CDR3, the DNA is TGTGCCTGGGGGATAAGCACAGATACGCAGTATTTT. Its protein product is CAWGISTDTQYF.

The chain uses TRBV9 and TRBJ1-2, with TRBD1 matching 8 bases. V lost 3 bases and J lost 2; bases outside the gene matches: 6. In germline, CDR1 is SGDLS, CDR2 YYNGEE. This CDR3 has 15 amino acids. The CDR3 loop reads CASSEGTGLNYGYTF. In DNA form, the CDR3 reads TGTGCCAGCAGCGAGGGGACAGGATTAAACTATGGCTACACCTTC.

CDR3 region: CASSLMTIRDRTDTQYF. The DNA for the CDR3 is TGTGCCAGCAGCTTAATGACGATTAGAGATCGCACAGATACGCAGTATTTT. V is TRBV7-9 and J is TRBJ2-3; D is ambiguous. With 2 bases removed from V and 1 base from J, the gap between germline ends came to 16 bases. The CDR3 is 17 residues long. Germline CDR1 is SEHNR and CDR2 is FQNEAQ (reference sequence).